The rows below give T cell receptor beta chains drawn from one sample of a study of T cells after yellow fever vaccination. TCRdb ran MiXCR on the 5' RACE reads and lists one entry per CDR3 protein. The data hold approximately 300,000 distinct CDR3 sequences, with 8.7% observed a single time. The source material was PBMCs, sampled on the day of the first yellow fever vaccination. The receptors originated from a man aged 18 to 30 who received the YFV17D yellow fever vaccine. The CDR3 runs from the conserved cysteine through the conserved F or W. A D gene is named only where the DNA matches it firmly. Only some rows state a clone size, as once, few, many or a class for expanded clones.

D gene,J gene,clone size,V gene,CDR3 DNA,CDR3 protein
.,TRBJ1-3,.,TRBV20-1,TGCAGTGCTAGACCGGTCGACAGGATCTCTGGAAACACCATATATTTT,CSARPVDRISGNTIYF
TRBD2,TRBJ2-1,many,TRBV20-1,TGCAGTGCCAGCCGGCGGGGGGCGTACAATGAGCAGTTCTTC,CSASRRGAYNEQFF
TRBD2,TRBJ2-2,many,TRBV20-1,TGCAGTGCTAGAGATCAACTAGCGGGGTACACCGGGGAGCTGTTTTTT,CSARDQLAGYTGELFF
.,TRBJ1-5,.,TRBV6-2/TRBV6-3,TGTGCCAGCAGTTACTCACCGGGCCTTAGCAATCAGCCCCAGCATTTT,CASSYSPGLSNQPQHF
TRBD2,TRBJ2-2,many,TRBV7-7,TGTGCCAGCAGCTTGGAGCGGGGCAGAAGCGCCGGGGAGCTGTTTTTT,CASSLERGRSAGELFF
.,TRBJ1-2,many,TRBV29-1,TGCAGCGCCGTAACAGAGAATCTCTATGGCTACACCTTC,CSAVTENLYGYTF
.,TRBJ1-1,few,TRBV4-1,TGCGCCAGCAGCCAAGTAGGGGGGGAGGGCACTGAAGCTTTCTTT,CASSQVGGEGTEAFF
TRBD1,TRBJ2-2,few,TRBV19,TGTGCCAGTAATATCGACAGGGCCGGGGAGCTGTTTTTT,CASNIDRAGELFF
.,TRBJ2-3,.,TRBV5-1,TGCGCCAGCAGCTTGGGGGACACCACAGATACGCAGTATTTT,CASSLGDTTDTQYF
.,TRBJ2-3,.,TRBV16,TGTGCCAGCAGCCAATTCTACGGAGGGGCAGATACGCAGTATTTT,CASSQFYGGADTQYF
TRBD1,TRBJ1-2,few,TRBV5-4,TGTGCCAGCAGTAACCCCCAACAGGGGCCCTATGGCTACACCTTC,CASSNPQQGPYGYTF
.,TRBJ2-6,.,TRBV6-5,TGTGCCAGCAGTTACTCGGGGGACGGAGCCTCTGGGGCCAACGTCCTGACTTTC,CASSYSGDGASGANVLTF
.,TRBJ2-3,many,TRBV30,TGTGCCTGGACCACGGTGGGCAGCAGCACAGATACGCAGTATTTT,CAWTTVGSSTDTQYF
TRBD1,TRBJ2-7,few,TRBV20-1,TGCAGTGCTAGAGGGTGGACAGGGAACGAGCAGTACTTC,CSARGWTGNEQYF
TRBD2,TRBJ2-1,.,TRBV7-7,TGTGCCAGCAGCCGATCTAGCGGGGCACGCTACAATGAGCAGTTCTTC,CASSRSSGARYNEQFF
.,TRBJ2-1,many,TRBV25-1,TGTGCCAGCAGTGGGCCAAAACCCAATGAGCAGTTCTTC,CASSGPKPNEQFF
.,TRBJ2-1,few,TRBV11-2,TGTGCCAGCAGCTTAGGTGGGGGGGGGCTATACAATGAGCAGTTCTTC,CASSLGGGGLYNEQFF
.,TRBJ2-1,.,TRBV20-1,TGCAGTGCTAGCCCACTCGACTCTTACAATGAGCAGTTCTTC,CSASPLDSYNEQFF
.,TRBJ2-1,.,TRBV7-9,TGTGCCAGCGGCCCCGGGCTAGGGGGCTACAATGAGCAGTTCTTC,CASGPGLGGYNEQFF
.,TRBJ2-5,many,TRBV20-1,TGCAGTGCCAGCCCTCGAGAGACCCAGTACTTC,CSASPRETQYF
TRBD1,TRBJ1-6,few,TRBV6-1,TGTGCCAGCAGCACCGGGACAGGGGCTTCACCCCTCCACTTT,CASSTGTGASPLHF
.,TRBJ2-3,few,TRBV5-6,TGTGCCAGCAGCTTGGGACAGGGAGGCCCAGATACGCAGTATTTT,CASSLGQGGPDTQYF
.,TRBJ2-1,.,TRBV20-1,TGCAGTAGATCAGGGACCGGGGCAGCGTACAATGAGCAGTTCTTC,CSRSGTGAAYNEQFF
.,TRBJ1-5,many,TRBV6-2/TRBV6-3,TGTGCCAGCAGTCAAAGACAGGTCGGGAGTCAGCCCCAGCATTTT,CASSQRQVGSQPQHF
.,TRBJ2-7,few,TRBV5-6,TGTGCCAGCAGCCCCGGGGGATCCCCCTACGAGCAGTACTTC,CASSPGGSPYEQYF
.,TRBJ2-1,many,TRBV4-1,TGCGCCAGCAGCCAAGGGGGGCGAAGGGGAGCCTCCTACAATGAGCAGTTCTTC,CASSQGGRRGASYNEQFF
.,TRBJ2-5,.,TRBV7-9,TGTGCCAGCAGCTTTCGGTTCCGGGTATTAGAGACCCAGTACTTC,CASSFRFRVLETQYF
TRBD1,TRBJ1-6,few,TRBV12-3/TRBV12-4,TGTGCCAGCAGTTCCGGGACAGGGTATAATTCACCCCTCCACTTT,CASSSGTGYNSPLHF
TRBD2,TRBJ2-7,.,TRBV12-3/TRBV12-4,TGTGCCAGCAGCGTCACTAGCGGGGGGGCCTACGAGCAGTACTTC,CASSVTSGGAYEQYF
.,TRBJ1-5,few,TRBV28,TGTGCCAGCACAATCCGCGGGCACAAAATCCCCTATAGCAATCAGCCCCAGCATTTT,CASTIRGHKIPYSNQPQHF
TRBD2,TRBJ2-1,.,TRBV10-2,TGCGCCAGCAGTGACCCGGGGGGGGCTAGCGGGGGTACTGAGCAGTTCTTC,CASSDPGGASGGTEQFF
.,TRBJ2-5,.,TRBV9,TGTGCCAGCAGCGTAGCGGGGCGAGAAGAGACCCAGTACTTC,CASSVAGREETQYF
TRBD1,TRBJ2-2,.,TRBV5-1,TGCGCCAGCGGGGACAGGGGCACTAACACCGGGGAGCTGTTTTTT,CASGDRGTNTGELFF
.,TRBJ2-2,many,TRBV7-3,TGTGCCAGCAGCTTAGTACAGGCCACCGGGGAGCTGTTTTTT,CASSLVQATGELFF